This entry is about one T cell receptor beta chain. Its antigen is still unknown. Described treatment: roughly ten-day PBMC culture with coronavirus spike peptide pools or control peptides (ViraFEST assay). Per well, fewer than 2.5 million PBMCs were cultured in the presence of about 10 IU/ml IL-2 and approximately 9.5 ug/ml peptide pools. The study sequenced cultured CD4+ T cell DNA using the Oncomine TCR Beta short-read assay. Genomic DNA was isolated from cultured CD4+ T cells. MiXCR was run by TCRdb on the PCR reads, yielding one entry per CDR3 protein. The sample carries some 13,000 distinct CDR3 sequences, 35% recorded once. This specimen comes from a study of vaccination and CD4 T cells after COVID-19. Study results and limitations: Clonotypes reactive to SARS-CoV-2 had a median that went up from approximately 21 to 40, but not significantly.

V was shortened by 3 bases and J by 7 bases, with 4 bases between the two germline ends. The CDR3 length is 11 residues. Per germline, CDR1 LNHDA and CDR2 SQIVND (reference sequence). The sequence derives from a human donor who had recovered from COVID-19. Sequencing was done on a sample of CD4+ T cells from blood, cultured in vitro. V and J are TRBV19 and TRBJ2-1; D is unclear. The CDR3 DNA follows: TGTGCCAGTAGTATTAAGAATGAGCAGTTCTTC. This gives the protein CASSIKNEQFF.